This T cell receptor (beta chain) was identified in a study of T cell responses to AZD1222 COVID-19 vaccine. The wider study: Second doses were pooled across both intervals (about 4 or about 12 weeks).

A remark on this clone: What it recognizes is unknown.

Only in-frame clones appear in the TCRdb table, and some are missing; sequencing was by immunoSEQ multiplex PCR. The data hold about 140,000 clones, with 80% to 90% observed a single time. Findings and caveats of the study: Donors, mostly white British, included more females; clonal diversity was possibly underestimated.

Germline CDR1 SGHNT, CDR2 YYREEE (reference sequence). This CDR3 spans 15 amino acids. With 3 bases removed from V and 2 bases from J, the gap between germline ends came to 14 bases. V gene TRBV5-4 combines with J gene TRBJ2-5, with TRBD1 as a possible D gene (6 bases). The sample consisted of peripheral blood, taken on day 0 of AZD1222 vaccination. This TCR was recovered from an adult in good health. CDR3 nucleotides: TGTGCCAGCAGCTCGGACAGCCGCTATCAAGAGACCCAGTACTTC. As protein: CASSSDSRYQETQYF.